Listed below are T cell receptor beta chains from one sample, sequenced in a study of spatial heterogeneity in lung cancer. Each CDR3 protein gets one entry after TCRdb re-called the 5' RACE reads with MiXCR. The table has more than 9,000 distinct CDR3 sequences, 8.5% to 10% seen once. This material consisted of PBMCs, taken at surgery. Receptors originate from a male donor with early-stage non-small cell lung cancer. Each CDR3 is given with its conserved first and last residue. The order of the fields is clone size, D gene, J gene, V gene, CDR3 DNA, CDR3 protein. D genes are given only for firm matches. Part of the rows lack a size; the others show once, few, many or a class for expanded clones.

size: many
D: TRBD1
J: TRBJ2-1
V: TRBV4-3
DNA: TGCGCCAGCAGCCAAGATCACCAGGGGGACAATGAGCAGTTCTTC
CDR3: CASSQDHQGDNEQFF

size: many
D: -
J: TRBJ2-2
V: TRBV12-3/TRBV12-4
DNA: TGTGCCAGCAGACGTACCCTGAATGCGAACACCGGGGAGCTGTTTTTT
CDR3: CASRRTLNANTGELFF

size: many
D: TRBD2
J: TRBJ2-3
V: TRBV12-3/TRBV12-4
DNA: TGTGCCAGCAGTCCGACTAATAGCGGGAACGGTCAAGATACGCAGTATTTT
CDR3: CASSPTNSGNGQDTQYF

size: many
D: -
J: TRBJ2-7
V: TRBV10-3
DNA: TGTGCCATCAGCCCCGGGAACGAGCAGTACTTC
CDR3: CAISPGNEQYF

size: few
D: TRBD1
J: TRBJ1-3
V: TRBV6-5
DNA: TGTGCCAGCAGTTACTCGGCGACAGGGAGCGGAAACACCATATATTTT
CDR3: CASSYSATGSGNTIYF

size: many
D: TRBD1
J: TRBJ2-7
V: TRBV27
DNA: TGTGCCAGCAGTTTCCTACCGGGACAGGGTTACGAGCAGTACTTC
CDR3: CASSFLPGQGYEQYF

size: many
D: TRBD1
J: TRBJ2-2
V: TRBV14
DNA: TGTGCCAGCAGCCAAGTCTATCGGACCGGGACAGTAACCGGGGAGCTGTTTTTT
CDR3: CASSQVYRTGTVTGELFF

size: medium-sized
D: -
J: TRBJ1-2
V: TRBV9
DNA: TGTGCCAGCAGCGTGACGGTGGAGAACTATGGCTACACCTTC
CDR3: CASSVTVENYGYTF

size: medium-sized
D: -
J: TRBJ2-5
V: TRBV12-3/TRBV12-4
DNA: TGTGCCAGCAGTTTGGGGGTAGGGGGAGAGACCCAGTACTTC
CDR3: CASSLGVGGETQYF

size: many
D: -
J: TRBJ2-7
V: TRBV10-3
DNA: TGTGCCATCAGTGAGTCTGGCGGTTACGAGCAGTACTTC
CDR3: CAISESGGYEQYF

size: many
D: -
J: TRBJ1-5
V: TRBV2
DNA: TGTGCCAGCAGCCGAGCCCCAGGGCATAGCAATCAGCCCCAGCATTTT
CDR3: CASSRAPGHSNQPQHF

size: many
D: TRBD1
J: TRBJ2-2
V: TRBV7-2
DNA: TGTGCCAGCAGCTACGGACAGGCCGGGGAGCTGTTTTTT
CDR3: CASSYGQAGELFF

size: many
D: -
J: TRBJ1-1
V: TRBV11-3
DNA: TGTGCCAGCAGCTTCGATGGAGTAGGAGGACTGAACACTGAAGCTTTCTTT
CDR3: CASSFDGVGGLNTEAFF

size: medium-sized
D: TRBD2
J: TRBJ2-1
V: TRBV5-1
DNA: TGCGCCAGCAGCTCCCGGCGGGGGGGCAGGGAAGAGCAGTTCTTC
CDR3: CASSSRRGGREEQFF

size: many
D: TRBD1
J: TRBJ1-1
V: TRBV15
DNA: TGTGCCACCAGCAGAGGAAGGGGGCAAGGGACTGAAGCTTTCTTT
CDR3: CATSRGRGQGTEAFF

size: medium-sized
D: -
J: TRBJ1-1
V: TRBV7-2
DNA: TGTGCCAGCAGCTTTGTGACGAACACTGAAGCTTTCTTT
CDR3: CASSFVTNTEAFF

size: many
D: TRBD2
J: TRBJ2-7
V: TRBV25-1
DNA: TGTGCCAGCAGTGACTCCGGGACTAGAGCCTACGAGCAGTACTTC
CDR3: CASSDSGTRAYEQYF

size: many
D: TRBD2
J: TRBJ2-3
V: TRBV7-9
DNA: TGTGCCAGCAGCTCCCAAGTTCGTCTAGCGGGGGGGCGAGATACGCAGTATTTT
CDR3: CASSSQVRLAGGRDTQYF

size: -
D: -
J: TRBJ1-5
V: TRBV6-5
DNA: TGTGCCAGCAGCCTCACAGGGATCCTAGGCAATCAGCCCCAGCATTTT
CDR3: CASSLTGILGNQPQHF

size: many
D: -
J: TRBJ1-2
V: TRBV2
DNA: TGTGCCAGCAGTGATGTCAGGGAGCGACGGGGCTACACCTTC
CDR3: CASSDVRERRGYTF

size: many
D: -
J: TRBJ2-2
V: TRBV27
DNA: TGTGCCAGCAGTTTATTTGTACAGAACACCGGGGAGCTGTTTTTT
CDR3: CASSLFVQNTGELFF

size: many
D: TRBD1
J: TRBJ2-3
V: TRBV30
DNA: TGTGCCTGGAAACGACAGGGTGAAGATACGCAGTATTTT
CDR3: CAWKRQGEDTQYF

size: many
D: -
J: TRBJ2-1
V: TRBV20-1
DNA: TGCAGTGCTAGGCGGGGGCCCTCCTACAATGAGCAGTTCTTC
CDR3: CSARRGPSYNEQFF

size: few
D: TRBD1
J: TRBJ1-5
V: TRBV29-1
DNA: TGCAGCGCCCGGACAGGGGATCAGCCCCAGCATTTT
CDR3: CSARTGDQPQHF

size: many
D: -
J: TRBJ2-4
V: TRBV11-2
DNA: TGTGCCAGCAGCTTATGGGAGGAAAACATTCAGTACTTC
CDR3: CASSLWEENIQYF

size: -
D: TRBD1
J: TRBJ2-5
V: TRBV3-1
DNA: TGTGCCAGCAGGGCGACAGGGGCGGGAGAGACCCAGTACTTC
CDR3: CASRATGAGETQYF

size: many
D: -
J: TRBJ2-7
V: TRBV6-5
DNA: TGTGCCAGCAGCCGTTGGACATCGCTCAGGGACGAGCAGTACTTC
CDR3: CASSRWTSLRDEQYF

size: many
D: -
J: TRBJ2-3
V: TRBV2
DNA: TGTGCCAGCAGTGTTCGACTTAGCACAGATACGCAGTATTTT
CDR3: CASSVRLSTDTQYF

size: -
D: TRBD1
J: TRBJ1-1
V: TRBV5-5
DNA: TGTGCCAGCAGCTTTACCCAAAGGACAGGGAGCACTGAAGCTTTCTTT
CDR3: CASSFTQRTGSTEAFF

size: few
D: TRBD2
J: TRBJ2-4
V: TRBV6-2/TRBV6-3
DNA: TGTGCCAGCAGTTCGACTAGCGGGGGGACACTAGCCAAAAACATTCAGTACTTC
CDR3: CASSSTSGGTLAKNIQYF

size: many
D: -
J: TRBJ2-3
V: TRBV11-3
DNA: TGTGCCAGCAGCCCTAGCCGGACTGCCACAGATACGCAGTATTTT
CDR3: CASSPSRTATDTQYF

size: many
D: -
J: TRBJ2-1
V: TRBV30
DNA: TGTGCCTGGAGTCTACGGGATGAGCAGTTCTTC
CDR3: CAWSLRDEQFF

size: many
D: -
J: TRBJ1-1
V: TRBV4-3
DNA: TGCGCCAGCAGCCAAGATCTGGGGGACACTGAAGCTTTCTTT
CDR3: CASSQDLGDTEAFF

size: many
D: -
J: TRBJ2-7
V: TRBV6-2/TRBV6-3
DNA: TGTGCCAGCAGACGGGACTCCCCCGGGGGGCAGTACTTC
CDR3: CASRRDSPGGQYF

size: many
D: -
J: TRBJ2-3
V: TRBV5-1
DNA: TGCGCCAGCAGCTATAACCGGGCCGCGAGGTCAGATACGCAGTATTTT
CDR3: CASSYNRAARSDTQYF

size: medium-sized
D: -
J: TRBJ2-5
V: TRBV15
DNA: TGTGCCACCAGCAGAGATTCGGGAAGGGTGAATCAAGAGACCCAGTACTTC
CDR3: CATSRDSGRVNQETQYF

size: -
D: -
J: TRBJ2-7
V: TRBV20-1
DNA: TGCAGTGCTCCGCGGGCAAGAGGTGCCTACGAGCAGTACTTC
CDR3: CSAPRARGAYEQYF

size: many
D: -
J: TRBJ1-3
V: TRBV7-2
DNA: TGTGCCAGCAGCTTAGCGCCCGGCGGGACTGTCTCTGGAAACACCATATATTTT
CDR3: CASSLAPGGTVSGNTIYF

size: many
D: -
J: TRBJ1-2
V: TRBV6-5
DNA: TGTGCCAGCAGCCGGGACACGGTTTATGGCTACACCTTC
CDR3: CASSRDTVYGYTF

size: many
D: -
J: TRBJ2-1
V: TRBV19
DNA: TGTGCCAGTAGTATGCCGGTTACCTATGAGCAGTTCTTC
CDR3: CASSMPVTYEQFF

size: many
D: -
J: TRBJ2-1
V: TRBV5-6
DNA: TGTGCCAGCAGCTACACCCTTGAACAGTTCTTC
CDR3: CASSYTLEQFF

size: medium-sized
D: TRBD1
J: TRBJ2-1
V: TRBV7-8
DNA: TGTGCCAGCAGCGACGGACAGGTTTACAATGAGCAGTTCTTC
CDR3: CASSDGQVYNEQFF

size: many
D: TRBD1
J: TRBJ2-7
V: TRBV7-2
DNA: TGTGCCAGCCTCGACAGGGGAACCTACGAGCAGTACTTC
CDR3: CASLDRGTYEQYF

size: -
D: -
J: TRBJ2-1
V: TRBV29-1
DNA: TGCAGCGTTGAAGAAGATGGCAGGGGGGAAGACAATGAGCAGTTCTTC
CDR3: CSVEEDGRGEDNEQFF

size: many
D: -
J: TRBJ1-4
V: TRBV19
DNA: TGTGCCAGTAGGGACGGTGCAACTAATGAAAAACTGTTTTTT
CDR3: CASRDGATNEKLFF

size: medium-sized
D: -
J: TRBJ2-3
V: TRBV10-3
DNA: TGTGCCACCCTGCCGGTCCCTAGCACAGATACGCAGTATTTT
CDR3: CATLPVPSTDTQYF

size: many
D: -
J: TRBJ1-1
V: TRBV12-3/TRBV12-4
DNA: TGTGCCAGCAGTTCTGGTCCGAACACTGAAGCTTTCTTT
CDR3: CASSSGPNTEAFF

size: many
D: -
J: TRBJ2-7
V: TRBV14
DNA: TGTGCCAGCCCTTTGTACGCCCACGAGCAGTACTTC
CDR3: CASPLYAHEQYF

size: -
D: -
J: TRBJ2-2
V: TRBV4-2
DNA: TGTGCCAGCAGCCGTCGACTAGACTGGGGCGGAGCGAACACCGGGGAGCTGTTTTTT
CDR3: CASSRRLDWGGANTGELFF

size: medium-sized
D: -
J: TRBJ2-7
V: TRBV5-1
DNA: TGCGCCAGCAGCTTGGACCAGCGGTACGAGCAGTACTTC
CDR3: CASSLDQRYEQYF

size: many
D: -
J: TRBJ2-6
V: TRBV10-2
DNA: TGCGCCAGCTTAGAAGGGTTCCCTGGGGCCAACGTCCTGACTTTC
CDR3: CASLEGFPGANVLTF

size: many
D: -
J: TRBJ2-3
V: TRBV4-2
DNA: TGTGCCAGCAGCCAAGAGACCGGTAGGGGCACAGATACGCAGTATTTT
CDR3: CASSQETGRGTDTQYF

size: many
D: TRBD2
J: TRBJ2-1
V: TRBV7-6
DNA: TGTGCCAGCAGCTTCAGACTAGCGGGGGGCTACAATGAGCAGTTCTTC
CDR3: CASSFRLAGGYNEQFF

size: many
D: -
J: TRBJ2-3
V: TRBV5-1
DNA: TGCGCCAGCAGCCGGGGACTGGGGGCATACACAGATACGCAGTATTTT
CDR3: CASSRGLGAYTDTQYF

size: many
D: -
J: TRBJ2-3
V: TRBV5-6
DNA: TGTGCCAGCAGCTCCGACTACGGCACAGATACGCAGTATTTT
CDR3: CASSSDYGTDTQYF

size: medium-sized
D: -
J: TRBJ1-3
V: TRBV10-3
DNA: TGTGCCATCAGTGAGGTTAGCTCTGGAAACACCATATATTTT
CDR3: CAISEVSSGNTIYF

size: medium-sized
D: -
J: TRBJ2-5
V: TRBV15
DNA: TGTGCCACCAGCAGGAAAGGGACGTATGAAGAGACCCAGTACTTC
CDR3: CATSRKGTYEETQYF

size: many
D: -
J: TRBJ1-3
V: TRBV12-3/TRBV12-4
DNA: TGTGCCAGCAGTTTAGCCGGGCGCACCTCTTTCTCTGGAAACACCATATATTTT
CDR3: CASSLAGRTSFSGNTIYF

size: many
D: TRBD1
J: TRBJ1-2
V: TRBV7-9
DNA: TGTGCCAGCAGCCCACAGGGGAGTAACTATGGCTACACCTTC
CDR3: CASSPQGSNYGYTF